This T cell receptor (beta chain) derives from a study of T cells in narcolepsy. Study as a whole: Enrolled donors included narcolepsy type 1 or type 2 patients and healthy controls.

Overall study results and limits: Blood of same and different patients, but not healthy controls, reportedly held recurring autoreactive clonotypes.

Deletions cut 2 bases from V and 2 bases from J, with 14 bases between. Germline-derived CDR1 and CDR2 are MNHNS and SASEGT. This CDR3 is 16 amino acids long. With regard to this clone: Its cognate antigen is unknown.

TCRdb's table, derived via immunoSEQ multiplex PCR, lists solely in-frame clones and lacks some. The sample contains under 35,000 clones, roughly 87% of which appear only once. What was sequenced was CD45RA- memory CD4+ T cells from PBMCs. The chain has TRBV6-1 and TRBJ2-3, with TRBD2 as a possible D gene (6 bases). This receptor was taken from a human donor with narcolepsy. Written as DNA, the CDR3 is TGTGCCAGCAGTGAACTCCGGGGGTGGGTCACAGATACGCAGTATTTT. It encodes CASSELRGWVTDTQYF.